This T cell receptor (beta chain) was observed in a study of blood T cell repertoires in COVID-19. The wider study: Sample material is recorded as cDNA or gDNA derived from T cells, B-cell-depleted T cells, or PBMCs.

Assay used: immunoSEQ multiplex PCR; TCRdb lists only in-frame clones, some missing. The repertoire has over 90,000 clones, 81% of them found once; the top ten carry around 4.7%. The V end lost 0 bases, the J end lost 8 bases, and 13 bases lay between the germline ends. The CDR3 spans 15 residues. Per the germline V gene, CDR1 is LGHNA and CDR2 is YSLEER. Patients in Seattle were enrolled during active infection, then followed longitudinally. Source material: peripheral blood. This TCR derives from a man older than 75 with COVID-19, enrolled during active disease. The J gene is TRBJ1-4, the V gene TRBV4-3, with D hard to call. The CDR3 DNA reads TGCGCCAGCAGCCAAGATCACGGTCCAGGCGAAAAACTGTTTTTT. Protein product: CASSQDHGPGEKLFF.